This entry lists 20 T cell receptor beta chains sequenced from one sample in a study of human T cells and chemical hapten exposure. Time point specified: patch test 1, 2 weeks after DPC sensitization. Treatment described: therapeutic diphenylcyclopropenone sensitization with weekly scalp DPC. MiXCR was run by TCRdb on the RACE reads, yielding one entry per CDR3 protein. Of around 380,000 distinct CDR3 sequences in the sample, roughly 4.8% were seen once. Specimen: whole blood, collected in connection with sensitization to the hapten diphenylcyclopropenone (DPC). These receptor sequences come from a woman in her forties or fifties with alopecia areata. Some clones in this sample may be carry-over from other donors' samples.

The J gene is TRBJ1-1, the V gene TRBV12-3 or TRBV12-4; TRBD1 agrees at 9 bases. The CDR3 covers 15 residues. After removal of 5 bases from V and 4 bases from J, the junction contained 8 bases not matched to a gene. CDR3 sequence: CASSITGGAGTEAFF. In DNA form, the CDR3 reads TGTGCCAGCAGTATAACAGGGGGCGCGGGCACTGAAGCTTTCTTT.

This clonotype came up many times. V is TRBV20-1 and J is TRBJ2-7, with TRBD2 identical over 11 bases. Unmatched junction bases numbered 4, after V lost 6 bases and J lost 3 bases. Germline V gene lookup returns CDR1 DFQATT and CDR2 SNEGSKA (reference sequence). This CDR3 comprises 13 residues. CDR3 protein: CSAKLAGVYEQYF. Here the CDR3 DNA reads TGCAGTGCCAAACTAGCGGGAGTCTACGAGCAGTACTTC.

This clonotype occurred a few times. The rearrangement joins TRBV18 to TRBJ2-5; 11 bases match TRBD2. This CDR3 is 16 amino acids long. V was pared by 3 bases and J by 5 bases, with 8 bases of the junction left unmatched. The germline CDR1 and CDR2 sequences are KGHSH and LQKENI. CDR3 nucleotides: TGTGCCAGCTCACCTTCGACTAGCGGGGCGGTGGAGACCCAGTACTTC. This sequence encodes CASSPSTSGAVETQYF. The whole variable domain, filled in from reference TRBV18 and TRBJ2-5, reads NAGVMQNPRHLVRRRGQEARLRCSPMKGHSHVYWYRQLPEEGLKFMVYLQKENIIDESGMPKERFSAEFPKEGPSILRIQQVVRGDSAAYFCASSPSTSGAVETQYFGPGTRLLVL.

The chain has TRBV4-1 and TRBJ1-1; D not resolved. The V gene lost 1 base and the J gene lost 1 base, with 7 bases spanning the gap. The CDR3 spans 14 residues. The V gene's germline CDR1 is MGHRA and CDR2 YSYEKL. CDR3 amino acids: CASSQVPANTEAFF. As DNA, the CDR3 is TGCGCCAGCAGCCAAGTCCCGGCGAACACTGAAGCTTTCTTT.

The chain joins TRBV19 to TRBJ1-2; maybe TRBD1 (6 bases). This CDR3 is built from 14 residues. Germline V gene data show CDR1 as LNHDA and CDR2 as SQIVND (reference sequence). Trimming cost V 4 bases and J 3 bases, with 12 bases left between them. As DNA, the CDR3 is TGTGCCAGTAGTACAGCGGGGGCCTACTATGGCTACACCTTC. Translation: CASSTAGAYYGYTF.

Many counts were recorded for this clonotype. The CDR3 sequence is CSAGRASSYNEQFF. In nucleotides, the CDR3 is TGCAGCGCTGGACGAGCTTCTTCCTACAATGAGCAGTTCTTC. This chain joins TRBV29-1 and TRBJ2-1, with D unresolved. The CDR3 is made up of 14 amino acids. V shed 7 bases and J shed 1 base, with 14 bases lying between them. The germline V gene encodes CDR1 SQVTM and CDR2 ANQGSEA.

Note on this clonotype: This clone may be a read error of a much larger clone one base away. The chain employs TRBV28 and TRBJ2-7, with no clear D. Trimming left V 6 bases short and J 0 bases short, with 21 bases between. The CDR3 length is 17 residues. Germline CDR1 and CDR2: MDHEN and SYDVKM. The CDR3 protein is CASSSRRNNYLSYEQYF. The CDR3 DNA follows: TGTGCCAGCAGCTCCAGACGGAACAACTATCTCTCCTACGAGCAGTACTTC.

This clonotype was counted between two and nine times. The chain is built from TRBV7-9 and TRBJ2-1; weak D call: TRBD1 (5 bases). From germline, CDR1 is SEHNR and CDR2 FQNEAQ (reference sequence). The CDR3 has 12 residues. V was trimmed by 2 bases and J by 8 bases, leaving 7 bases between them. CDR3 sequence (DNA): TGTGCCAGCAGCTTACAGGGTGATGAGCAGTTCTTC. Protein product: CASSLQGDEQFF.

This clonotype has a handful of counts. The genes are TRBV20-1 and TRBJ1-6, with D tentatively TRBD1 (6 bases). The germline V gene encodes CDR1 DFQATT and CDR2 SNEGSKA (reference sequence). This CDR3 spans 14 amino acids. Trimming left V 0 bases short and J 14 bases short, with 17 bases between. CDR3 coding DNA: TGCAGTGCTAGAGAGGGGGCGAAAGTTGGGGCCCTCCACTTT. It yields the protein CSAREGAKVGALHF.

In this sample, this clonotype turned up many times. V usage is TRBV29-1 and J usage is TRBJ2-1; D uncertain. V dropped 0 bases and J dropped 7 bases, with 13 bases sitting between them. Germline V gene lookup returns CDR1 SQVTM and CDR2 ANQGSEA. This CDR3 has 14 amino acids. CDR3 residues: CSVEDWGSTNEQFF. The CDR3 DNA sequence: TGCAGCGTTGAAGATTGGGGTAGCACAAATGAGCAGTTCTTC.

This clonotype was counted at least ten times. J is TRBJ1-2 and V is TRBV20-1; 8 nucleotides agree with TRBD1. The CDR3 is 14 amino acids. Trimming at V came to 5 bases and at J to 4 bases, leaving 9 bases not matched to a gene. Per the germline V gene, CDR1 is DFQATT and CDR2 is SNEGSKA (reference sequence). The CDR3 reads CSARTMDRAYGYTF. DNA of the CDR3: TGCAGTGCTCGCACGATGGACAGGGCCTATGGCTACACCTTC.

This clonotype was seen a few times. This sequence joins TRBV7-8 and TRBJ2-3, with 11 positions matching TRBD2. The CDR3 totals 16 residues. Per germline, CDR1 SGHVS and CDR2 FQNEAQ. V trimming: 3 bases; J trimming: 6 bases; junction bases outside the gene matches: 8. The CDR3 spells CASSLLAGGPGDTQYF. The DNA of the CDR3 is TGTGCCAGCAGCTTGTTAGCGGGAGGGCCAGGGGATACGCAGTATTTT.

The rearrangement joins TRBV10-3 to TRBJ2-1, with a tentative D call TRBD2 (6 bases). Deletions cut 0 bases from V and 4 bases from J, with 13 bases between. This CDR3 region has 16 residues. Germline CDR1 is ENHRY and CDR2 is SYGVKD. DNA of the CDR3: TGTGCCATCAGTGAGTCTGGAGGGTCAGGTTACAATGAGCAGTTCTTC. As protein: CAISESGGSGYNEQFF.

This clonotype was seen many times. The rearrangement joins TRBV12-3 or TRBV12-4 to TRBJ1-1; D is unresolved. V lost 3 bases and J lost 10, with 12 bases in between. This CDR3 is built from 12 residues. CDR3 sequence: CASSFGSDTAFF. The CDR3 region has the DNA TGTGCCAGCAGTTTCGGATCCGACACAGCTTTCTTT.

This clonotype was seen a few times. The chain recombines TRBV2 with TRBJ2-4, with TRBD2 matching 9 bases. CDR1 and CDR2 (germline): SNHLY, FYNNEI. V was pared by 2 bases and J by 2 bases, with 4 bases of the junction left unmatched. The CDR3 is 16 amino acids. The CDR3 coding sequence is TGTGCCAGCAGTGAAACGGCGGGAGGGCCCAAAAACATTCAGTACTTC. This translates into CASSETAGGPKNIQYF.

CDR3 sequence reads: CSARGGEGRSYEQYF. In DNA form, the CDR3 reads TGCAGTGCTAGAGGGGGTGAGGGTCGCTCCTACGAGCAGTACTTC. The chain combines TRBV20-1 with TRBJ2-7; D is possibly TRBD2 (5 bases). Per the germline V gene, CDR1 is DFQATT and CDR2 is SNEGSKA (reference sequence). V was clipped by 1 base and J by 0 bases, with 13 bases between them. The CDR3 is made up of 15 amino acids.

The rearrangement links TRBV27 to TRBJ2-7; 8 bases line up with TRBD1. Germline CDR1 MNHEY, CDR2 SMNVEV (reference sequence). CDR3 length equals 17 residues. Germline trimming cut 5 bases from V and 0 bases from J; bases unmatched to any gene: 12. The CDR3 loop is CASSPRTGTPSSYEQYF. In DNA form, the CDR3 reads TGTGCCAGCAGTCCCAGGACAGGGACTCCAAGCTCCTACGAGCAGTACTTC.

There are many counts of this clonotype. A read error may account for a junction end that differs from germline. V and J are TRBV27 and TRBJ2-1; D not certain. The CDR3 consists of 13 residues. Germline V gene lookup returns CDR1 MNHEY and CDR2 SMNVEV (reference sequence). The CDR3 protein is CASSYSSYKEQFF. Here the CDR3 DNA reads TGTGCCAGCAGTTACAGCTCCTACAAGGAGCAGTTCTTC.

This clonotype was recorded at least ten times. The rearrangement links TRBV3-1 to TRBJ2-5; D remains unclear. CDR1 and CDR2 from the germline V gene are LGHDT and YNNKEL (reference sequence). There are 14 residues in the CDR3. V was clipped by 0 bases and J by 4 bases, with 9 bases between them. The CDR3 here is CASSQESSGETQYF. For the CDR3, the DNA is TGTGCCAGCAGCCAAGAGAGCTCCGGAGAGACCCAGTACTTC.

This clonotype has ten or more counts. The rearrangement links TRBV6-5 to TRBJ1-6, with a possible D match to TRBD1 (5 bases). The germline V gene has CDR1 MNHEY and CDR2 SVGAGI. The CDR3 loop spans 12 amino acids. The V gene lost 7 bases and the J gene lost 4 bases, with 5 bases spanning the gap. CDR3: CASTGYNSPLHF. Here the CDR3 DNA reads TGTGCCAGCACAGGGTATAATTCACCCCTCCACTTT.